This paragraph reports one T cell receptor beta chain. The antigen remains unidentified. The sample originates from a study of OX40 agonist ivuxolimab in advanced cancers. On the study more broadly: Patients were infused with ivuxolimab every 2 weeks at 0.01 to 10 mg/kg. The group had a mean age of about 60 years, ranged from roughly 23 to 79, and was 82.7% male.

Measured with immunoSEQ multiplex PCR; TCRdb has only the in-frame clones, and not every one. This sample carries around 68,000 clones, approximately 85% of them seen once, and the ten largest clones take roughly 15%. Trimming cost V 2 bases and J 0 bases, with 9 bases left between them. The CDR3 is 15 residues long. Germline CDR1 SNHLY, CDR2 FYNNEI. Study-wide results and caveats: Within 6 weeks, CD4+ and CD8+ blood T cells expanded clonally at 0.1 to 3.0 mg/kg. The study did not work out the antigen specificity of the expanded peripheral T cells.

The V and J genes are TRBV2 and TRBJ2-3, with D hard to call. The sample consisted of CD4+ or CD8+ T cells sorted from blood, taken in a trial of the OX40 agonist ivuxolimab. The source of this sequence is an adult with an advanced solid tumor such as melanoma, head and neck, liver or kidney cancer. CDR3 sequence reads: CASSEFMGSTDTQYF. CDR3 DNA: TGTGCCAGCAGTGAATTTATGGGAAGCACAGATACGCAGTATTTT.